The 32 T cell receptor beta chains in this list originate from one sample, sequenced in a study of regulatory T cells in long-lasting Graves disease. iRepertoire HTBI primers and Arm-PCR of CDR3 regions built TCR beta libraries. TCRdb fed the multiplex PCR reads into MiXCR, producing one record per CDR3 protein. The sample includes a few hundred thousand distinct CDR3 sequences, 23% of them seen just once. Time point of the sample: persistent/refractory GD, antithyroid drugs over 5 years with positive TRAb. Following extraction of RNA from PBMCs, that RNA was used to make the TCR library. Specimen: peripheral blood mononuclear cells (PBMCs), collected when the disease was refractory, from a patient treated with antithyroid drugs. All receptors come from a woman in her thirties or forties with Graves disease.

This clonotype was picked up a small number of times. The chain couples TRBV12-3 or TRBV12-4 to TRBJ2-5; D uncertain. The length of the CDR3 is 15 residues. V was shortened by 5 bases and J by 5 bases, with 18 bases between the two germline ends. CDR3 residues: CASSQLGPGQETQYF. The CDR3 region has the DNA TGTGCCAGCAGTCAATTAGGTCCCGGCCAGGAGACCCAGTACTTC.

This clonotype showed up many times. V and J are TRBV2 and TRBJ2-3, with D perhaps TRBD1 (6 bases). The CDR3 sequence is 17 residues long. V lost 4 bases and J 0 bases, leaving 17 bases between the germline ends. Germline CDR1 is SNHLY and CDR2 is FYNNEI. The CDR3 loop is CASSGVFRGWSTDTQYF. CDR3 bases: TGTGCCAGCAGTGGGGTCTTCAGGGGATGGAGCACAGATACGCAGTATTTT.

To note about this clonotype: Just one base apart from a much larger clone, this may be a read error. The chain links TRBV28 to TRBJ2-7; no reliable D call. Germline V lookup: CDR1 MDHEN, CDR2 SYDVKM. The CDR3 sequence is 12 residues long. V lost 8 bases and J lost 3, with 11 bases in between. CDR3 bases: TGTGCCAGCGCAGGCCCCAGCTACGAGCAGTACTTC. Its protein product is CASAGPSYEQYF.

V gene TRBV7-9 combines with J gene TRBJ2-5; no reliable D call. Germline V CDR1 and CDR2: SEHNR, FQNEAQ (reference sequence). The CDR3 runs to 15 residues. V gave up 0 bases and J gave up 0 bases, with 8 bases separating them. CDR3 bases: TGTGCCAGCAGCTTAGCGCTGGGGTACCAAGAGACCCAGTACTTC. It specifies CASSLALGYQETQYF. The whole variable domain, filled in from reference TRBV7-9 and TRBJ2-5, reads DTGVSQNPRHKITKRGQNVTFRCDPISEHNRLYWYRQTLGQGPEFLTYFQNEAQLEKSRLLSDRFSAERPKGSFSTLEIQRTEQGDSAMYLCASSLALGYQETQYFGPGTRLLVL.

The sample holds a few counts of this clonotype. The genes are TRBV11-2 and TRBJ2-7, with a tentative D call TRBD2 (5 bases). CDR1 and CDR2 (germline): SGHAT, FQNNGV. The V end lost 4 bases, the J end lost 0 bases, and 13 bases lay between the germline ends. The CDR3 sequence is 15 residues long. The CDR3 DNA reads TGTGCCAGCAGCTCCCGAGGACTTCTCTCCTACGAGCAGTACTTC. Protein product: CASSSRGLLSYEQYF.

This clonotype was seen only a few times. V usage is TRBV3-1 and J usage is TRBJ2-5, with 10 bases that match TRBD2. This CDR3 spans 14 amino acids. V dropped 6 bases and J dropped 5; count of bases not matched to a gene: 6. CDR1 is LGHDT and CDR2 is YNNKEL in the germline V gene (reference sequence). The CDR3 loop reads CASRLLAGEETQYF. The CDR3, as DNA: TGTGCCAGCAGACTCCTAGCGGGAGAGGAGACCCAGTACTTC.

In regard to this clonotype: A much more abundant neighbour one base away suggests this may be a read error. The genes are TRBV2 and TRBJ2-7; tentatively, D is TRBD2 (7 bases). The germline CDR1 and CDR2 sequences are SNHLY and FYNNEI. CDR3 size: 13 residues. CDR3 sequence reads: CTSTGAGEGEQYF. CDR3 sequence (DNA): TGTACCAGTACGGGGGCAGGGGAGGGGGAGCAGTACTTC.

The chain uses TRBV20-1 and TRBJ2-7; D gene ambiguous. Germline CDR1 DFQATT, CDR2 SNEGSKA (reference sequence). V was clipped by 6 bases and J by 2 bases, with 8 bases between them. The CDR3 runs 11 residues. The CDR3 region has the DNA TGCAGTGCCAGCTTAACCTACGAGCAGTACTTC. Translation gives CSASLTYEQYF.

V gene TRBV6-1 combines with J gene TRBJ1-5; no clear D. V lost 7 bases to trimming and J lost 4 bases, with 17 bases between them. CDR3 length: 15 residues. Germline CDR1 reads MNHNS; CDR2 reads SASEGT. The CDR3 loop is CASTRVIERNQPQHF. CDR3 nucleotide sequence: TGTGCCAGCACCCGAGTAATTGAGAGGAATCAGCCCCAGCATTTT.

With regard to this clonotype: A much larger clone differs from this one at a single base, so this may be a read error. Since no conserved phenylalanine or tryptophan closes the CDR3, a read error is the likely cause. The genes are TRBV19 and TRBJ1-6; TRBD1 matches 7 bases. Germline CDR1 LNHDA, CDR2 SQIVND (reference sequence). CDR3 size: 14 residues. The V segment lost 5 bases and the J segment 7 bases; nucleotides outside the gene matches: 5. Written as DNA, the CDR3 is TGTGCCAGTAGTCACAGGGGCTCCAATTCACCCCTCCACCTT. Its protein product is CASSHRGSNSPLHL.

Concerning this clonotype: The limits of the CDR3 on the DNA are not certain, so only TCRdb's listed CDR3 is given. This chain links TRBV7-2 with TRBJ1-5; no check of the table's D call, TRBD1, against the DNA was made. Counting both end residues, the CDR3 totals 20 amino acids. CDR1 and CDR2 (germline): SGHTA, FQGNSA. CDR3: CASSFYICGCRTGLFQPQHF.

This clonotype has at least ten counts. CDR3 in DNA: TGTGCCAGCAGTTTAGGGGCAGCGAAGTCCTACGAGCAGTACTTC. Residues: CASSLGAAKSYEQYF. The genes are TRBV28 and TRBJ2-7, with D perhaps matching TRBD1 (5 bases). V gave up 2 bases and J gave up 1 base, with 12 bases separating them. Germline CDR1 is MDHEN and CDR2 is SYDVKM. This CDR3 is 15 amino acids long.

Here the CDR3 DNA reads TGCGCCAGCAGCTCCGGGACTAGCGGGTTCGAGCAGTACTTC. Amino acids: CASSSGTSGFEQYF. The J gene is TRBJ2-7, the V gene TRBV5-1, with TRBD2 identical over 12 bases. There are 14 residues in the CDR3. Germline lookup yields CDR1 SGHRS and CDR2 YFSETQ. Trimming cost V 3 bases and J 6 bases; bases outside gene matches: 4.

This clonotype was detected ten times or more. The gene calls are TRBV15 and TRBJ2-7; D not resolved. Trimming removed 5 bases at V and 0 bases at J, with 5 bases between. The germline V gene encodes CDR1 LNHNV and CDR2 YYDKDF (reference sequence). The CDR3 sequence is 12 residues long. This chain's CDR3 is CATSRDSYEQYF. For the CDR3, the DNA is TGTGCCACCAGCCGTGACTCCTACGAGCAGTACTTC.

In this sample, this clonotype turned up many times. The chain uses TRBV29-1 and TRBJ2-7; TRBD1 aligns across 12 bases. The CDR3 has 16 residues. V was clipped by 6 bases and J by 0 bases; unmatched bases: 9. The germline V gene encodes CDR1 SQVTM and CDR2 ANQGSEA. The CDR3 nucleotides read TGCAGCGTCGCCGGGACAGGGGGCGCGAGCTCCTACGAGCAGTACTTC. Amino acids: CSVAGTGGASSYEQYF.

This clonotype was seen more than once but under ten times. This chain joins TRBV10-3 and TRBJ2-1; 8 nucleotides match TRBD2. The CDR3 sequence is 14 residues long. Germline lookup yields CDR1 ENHRY and CDR2 SYGVKD. V trimming: 4 bases; J trimming: 7 bases; junction bases outside the gene matches: 6. The CDR3 coding sequence is TGTGCCATCAGTGCCGGACTAGCTGTGAATGAGCAGTTCTTC. The encoded protein is CAISAGLAVNEQFF.

This clonotype was counted a few times. V gene TRBV5-1 combines with J gene TRBJ2-7, with D perhaps given as TRBD1 or TRBD2 (7 bases each). Trimming removed 4 bases at V and 2 bases at J, with 16 bases between. The CDR3 sequence is 15 residues long. Germline V gene data show CDR1 as SGHRS and CDR2 as YFSETQ. This CDR3 reads CASSLSGGQPYEQYF. Written as DNA, the CDR3 is TGCGCCAGCAGCCTATCGGGGGGACAGCCCTACGAGCAGTACTTC.

The gene calls are TRBV4-2 and TRBJ2-2; D is undetermined. The CDR3 spans 16 residues. Germline V CDR1 and CDR2: LGHNA, YNFKEQ. Trimming pared 1 base from V and 3 bases from J, leaving 12 bases between. Here the CDR3 reads CASSQVAEGDTGELFF. DNA of the CDR3: TGTGCCAGCAGCCAAGTAGCAGAAGGAGACACCGGGGAGCTGTTTTTT.

In this sample, this clonotype turned up many times. V is TRBV12-3 or TRBV12-4 and J is TRBJ2-2, with D possibly TRBD2 on 6 matching bases. CDR3 length: 16 amino acids. With 6 bases removed from V and 3 bases from J, the gap between germline ends came to 17 bases. The CDR3 loop is CASRRRGLRDTGELFF. The DNA of the CDR3 is TGTGCCAGCAGACGCCGGGGACTGCGAGACACCGGGGAGCTGTTTTTT.

A remark on this clonotype: Just one base apart from a much larger clone, this may be a read error. V usage is TRBV6-1 and J usage is TRBJ2-7; 10 bases line up with TRBD1. Germline loops: CDR1 MNHNS, CDR2 SASEGT. The CDR3 is 18 residues long. With V trimmed by 5 bases and J by 2 bases, 15 bases remained unmatched. The CDR3 nucleotides are TGTGCCAGCAGTCGCCTCGGACCGGGACAGGGGCCTCCCTACGAGCAGTACTTC. Its protein is CASSRLGPGQGPPYEQYF.

This clonotype has just a few counts. A much larger clone sits a single nucleotide away, making a read error possible. The rearrangement links TRBV7-9 to TRBJ2-7, with unresolved D. CDR1 is SEHNR, CDR2 FQNEAQ, per germline (reference sequence). V lost 5 bases, J lost 3 bases, and 8 bases lay in between. This CDR3 comprises 12 residues. CDR3 protein: CASSKDLYEQYF. The CDR3 DNA follows: TGTGCCAGCAGCAAGGACCTCTACGAGCAGTACTTC.

There are many counts of this clonotype. This rearrangement joins TRBV2 to TRBJ1-6; no clear D gene. V gave up 6 bases and J gave up 8 bases, with 11 bases separating them. CDR3 length: 13 residues. Germline CDR1 is SNHLY and CDR2 is FYNNEI. CDR3 loop: CASSQRAYSPLHF. CDR3 nucleotides: TGTGCCAGCAGCCAGAGGGCTTATTCACCCCTCCACTTT.

The chain is built from TRBV3-1 and TRBJ2-5, with D tentatively TRBD2 (5 bases). The J call may be incorrect, as the DNA end agrees better with TRBJ2-1. Per germline, CDR1 LGHDT and CDR2 YNNKEL (reference sequence). This CDR3 contains 17 residues. The CDR3 spells CASSLSRTRVLPNEQFF. DNA of the CDR3: TGTGCCAGCAGCCTCTCCCGGACTCGGGTCCTTCCTAATGAGCAGTTCTTC.

On this clonotype: Given a much more abundant clone one base away, this may be a read error. This rearrangement joins TRBV20-1 to TRBJ2-7; D possibly corresponds to TRBD1 (5 bases). Germline V gene data show CDR1 as DFQATT and CDR2 as SNEGSKA (reference sequence). V shed 0 bases and J shed 2 bases, with 14 bases lying between them. The CDR3 loop spans 15 amino acids. CDR3 residues: CSARDLWTPTYEQYF. Here the CDR3 DNA reads TGCAGTGCTAGAGATCTGTGGACACCCACCTACGAGCAGTACTTC.

This clonotype was counted at least ten times. This sequence joins TRBV11-2 and TRBJ2-7; 8 nucleotides match TRBD2. CDR3 size: 15 residues. The germline V gene encodes CDR1 SGHAT and CDR2 FQNNGV. Unmatched junction bases numbered 4, after V lost 3 bases and J lost 0 bases. CDR3 nucleotide sequence: TGTGCCAGCAGCTTGGGTGGGACTAGCTCCTACGAGCAGTACTTC. It encodes CASSLGGTSSYEQYF. Together with reference TRBV11-2 and TRBJ2-7, the CDR3 gives the full variable domain: EAGVAQSPRYKIIEKRQSVAFWCNPISGHATLYWYQQILGQGPKLLIQFQNNGVVDDSQLPKDRFSAERLKGVDSTLKIQPAKLEDSAVYLCASSLGGTSSYEQYFGPGTRLTVT.

This clonotype was found many times. The V call is TRBV2, the J call TRBJ2-2; D tentatively reads TRBD1 or TRBD2 (6 bases each). CDR3 size: 13 residues. From germline, CDR1 is SNHLY and CDR2 FYNNEI. V was clipped by 10 bases and J by 0 bases, with 9 bases between them. The CDR3 spells CATRGANTGELFF. Written as DNA, the CDR3 is TGTGCCACTAGGGGGGCGAACACCGGGGAGCTGTTTTTT.

This clonotype was observed many times. V is TRBV5-1 and J is TRBJ2-7; D is possibly TRBD1 (6 bases). V was clipped by 4 bases and J by 6 bases, with 17 bases between them. This CDR3 has 14 residues. Germline loops: CDR1 SGHRS, CDR2 YFSETQ. The CDR3 nucleotides read TGCGCCAGCAGCCCACTCGGACAGTCCGTCGAGCAGTACTTC. Its protein is CASSPLGQSVEQYF. The complete variable domain, with remaining parts taken from reference TRBV5-1 and TRBJ2-7, reads KAGVTQTPRYLIKTRGQQVTLSCSPISGHRSVSWYQQTPGQGLQFLFEYFSETQRNKGNFPGRFSGRQFSNSRSEMNVSTLELGDSALYLCASSPLGQSVEQYFGPGTRLTVT.

Concerning this clonotype itself: A single base separates this from a much larger clone, so it may be a read error. J is TRBJ1-5 and V is TRBV28, with D perhaps matching TRBD1 (5 bases). Germline V gene lookup returns CDR1 MDHEN and CDR2 SYDVKM. This CDR3 region has 16 residues. CDR3 residues: CASSAPGGEGNQTQHF. CDR3 coding DNA: TGTGCCAGCAGTGCCCCCGGGGGAGAGGGCAATCAGACCCAGCATTTT.

The CDR3 here is CASSQVSQGRYEQYF. The CDR3 DNA reads as TGTGCCAGCAGCCAAGTATCACAGGGGAGGTACGAGCAGTACTTC. The chain couples TRBV2 to TRBJ2-7, with a possible D match to TRBD1 (7 bases). Trimming stripped 6 bases from V and 4 bases from J, with 19 bases between. CDR1 and CDR2 from the germline V gene are SNHLY and FYNNEI. The CDR3 extends over 15 amino acids.

This clonotype turned up a few times. The rearrangement uses TRBV5-4 and TRBJ1-6; D is perhaps TRBD1 (5 bases). This CDR3 comprises 14 residues. Trimming left V 3 bases short and J 6 bases short, with 10 bases between. Germline loops: CDR1 SGHNT, CDR2 YYREEE (reference sequence). This CDR3 reads CASSWDRSNSPLHF. As DNA, the CDR3 is TGTGCCAGCAGCTGGGACCGCTCTAATTCACCCCTCCACTTT.

At least ten counts were recorded for this clonotype. This chain connects TRBV28 to TRBJ2-5; 12 bases agree with TRBD2. Per the germline V gene, CDR1 is MDHEN and CDR2 is SYDVKM. This CDR3 is 13 amino acids long. Trimming took 6 bases from V and 5 from J; bases not matched to a gene: 1. CDR3 loop: CASRLAGGETQYF. DNA of the CDR3: TGTGCCAGCAGGCTAGCGGGAGGGGAGACCCAGTACTTC. Full variable domain (outside the CDR3, taken from reference TRBV28 and TRBJ2-5): DVKVTQSSRYLVKRTGEKVFLECVQDMDHENMFWYRQDPGLGLRLIYFSYDVKMKEKGDIPEGYSVSREKKERFSLILESASTNQTSMYLCASRLAGGETQYFGPGTRLLVL.

There are many counts of this clonotype. The chain couples TRBV20-1 to TRBJ2-1; TRBD2 might be the D (5 bases). CDR3 size: 11 residues. Germline V lookup: CDR1 DFQATT, CDR2 SNEGSKA (reference sequence). Deletions cut 3 bases from V and 8 bases from J, with 8 bases between. CDR3 loop: CSASLAYEQFF. The CDR3 DNA follows: TGCAGTGCTAGTCTAGCCTATGAGCAGTTCTTC.